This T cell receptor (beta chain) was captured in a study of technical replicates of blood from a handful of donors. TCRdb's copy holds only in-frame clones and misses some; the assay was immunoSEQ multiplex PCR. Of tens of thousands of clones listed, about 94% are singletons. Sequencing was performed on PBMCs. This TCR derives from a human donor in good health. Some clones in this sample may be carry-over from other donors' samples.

The CDR3 DNA reads as TGTGCCAGCAGTGAAGAGAGCCGGCGGGCCAAAAACATTCAGTACTTC. It encodes CASSEESRRAKNIQYF. The V and J genes are TRBV2 and TRBJ2-4; D unclear. Trimming removed 1 base from V and 1 base from J, with 11 bases in between. Germline V lookup: CDR1 SNHLY, CDR2 FYNNEI. The CDR3 has 16 amino acids.